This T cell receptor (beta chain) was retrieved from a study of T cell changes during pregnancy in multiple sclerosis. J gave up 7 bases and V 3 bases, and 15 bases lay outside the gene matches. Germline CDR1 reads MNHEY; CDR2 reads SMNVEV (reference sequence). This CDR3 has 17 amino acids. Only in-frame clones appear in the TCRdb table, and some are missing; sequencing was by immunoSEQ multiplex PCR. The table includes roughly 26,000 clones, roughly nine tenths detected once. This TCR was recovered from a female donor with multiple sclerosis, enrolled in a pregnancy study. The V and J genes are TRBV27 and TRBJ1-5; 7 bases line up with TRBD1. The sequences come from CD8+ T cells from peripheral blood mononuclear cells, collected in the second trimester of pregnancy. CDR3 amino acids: CASSLPTPTGMSQPQHF. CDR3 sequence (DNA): TGTGCCAGCAGTTTGCCGACACCGACAGGGATGAGCCAGCCCCAGCATTTT.